A selection of T cell receptor beta chains follows, all from one sample in a study of shared clonotypes between healthy human individuals. Libraries were prepared by immunoSEQ multiplex PCR; TCRdb keeps only in-frame clonotypes and omits some of them. The repertoire holds nearly 1 million clones, more than 75% seen once, with about 1.5% in the top ten. Material for sequencing was memory CD4+ T cells sorted from blood. The receptors stem from a man aged 18 to 30 in good health. Both conserved end residues are part of each CDR3. The order of the fields is J gene, D gene, V gene, clone size, CDR3 DNA, CDR3 protein. A D gene is named only where the DNA matches it firmly. Not all rows give a size; the values are once, few, many and, for expanded clones, a class.

j_gene: TRBJ2-7
d_gene: .
v_gene: TRBV28
abundance: .
CDR3nt: TGTGCCAGCAGTACCCTCGGGACCCCCCTACACTACGAGCAGTACTTC
CDR3aa: CASSTLGTPLHYEQYF

j_gene: TRBJ2-7
d_gene: .
v_gene: TRBV27
abundance: .
CDR3nt: TGTGCCAGCACCTCCACTCGCACCTACGAGCAGTACTTC
CDR3aa: CASTSTRTYEQYF

j_gene: TRBJ2-1
d_gene: .
v_gene: TRBV7-9
abundance: few
CDR3nt: TGTGCCAGCAGCTTAGGAGTCCCGGACAATGAGCAGTTCTTC
CDR3aa: CASSLGVPDNEQFF

j_gene: TRBJ2-7
d_gene: .
v_gene: TRBV27
abundance: .
CDR3nt: TGTGCCAGCAACCCAACTGGCAGTCCCTACGAGCAGTACTTC
CDR3aa: CASNPTGSPYEQYF

j_gene: TRBJ2-2
d_gene: .
v_gene: TRBV6-1
abundance: few
CDR3nt: TGTGCCAGCAGTGTATTCGTCTCCGGGGAGCTGTTTTTT
CDR3aa: CASSVFVSGELFF

j_gene: TRBJ1-5
d_gene: .
v_gene: TRBV10-3
abundance: many
CDR3nt: TGTGCCATCGGAAGGGGGGCTAGCAATCAGCCCCAGCATTTT
CDR3aa: CAIGRGASNQPQHF

j_gene: TRBJ1-1
d_gene: TRBD1
v_gene: TRBV6-1
abundance: .
CDR3nt: TGTGCCAGCAGTCAACAGGGGCTTGGGACTGAAGCTTTCTTT
CDR3aa: CASSQQGLGTEAFF

j_gene: TRBJ1-1
d_gene: .
v_gene: TRBV5-1
abundance: few
CDR3nt: TGCGCCAGCAGCTCACAGGGCGTGATCACTGAAGCTTTCTTT
CDR3aa: CASSSQGVITEAFF

j_gene: TRBJ1-2
d_gene: TRBD1
v_gene: TRBV29-1
abundance: .
CDR3nt: TGCAGCGTTGGGGGACAGGGGGTTTACTATGGCTACACCTTC
CDR3aa: CSVGGQGVYYGYTF

j_gene: TRBJ2-2
d_gene: .
v_gene: TRBV5-1
abundance: .
CDR3nt: TGCGCCAGCAGGGGAACCGGGGAGCTGTTTTTT
CDR3aa: CASRGTGELFF

j_gene: TRBJ1-4
d_gene: .
v_gene: TRBV14
abundance: .
CDR3nt: TGTGCCAGCAGCCAAGACTCCCTGACTGAGAAACTGTTTTTT
CDR3aa: CASSQDSLTEKLFF